This T cell receptor beta chain was recovered during a study of T-cell memory formation after mild COVID-19. Study context: Across donors, TCR clusters were largely donor specific.

This clonotype was seen many times. Its matching antigen is unknown. The germline V gene encodes CDR1 MDHEN and CDR2 SYDVKM. The CDR3 length is 14 residues. Deletions cut 6 bases from V and 1 base from J, with 10 bases between. cDNA libraries for TCR alpha and TCR beta, carrying sample barcodes and UMIs, came from 5'RACE with constant-segment primers. From the 5' RACE reads, TCRdb called clonotypes with MiXCR, one entry per CDR3 protein. The sample carries fewer than 50,000 distinct CDR3 sequences, approximately 7% recorded once. Study observations and caveats: CD4+ contracting clones lay mainly in CM and EM, CD8+ ones in EMRA. In second-wave clones peaking day 37, SARS-CoV-2 specificity remained unconfirmed.

This TCR came from a man aged 18 to 29 who had mild COVID-19 (a few samples of this study predate the infection). Cell type and time point are not known. This chain uses TRBV28 with TRBJ2-4; no clear D gene. Sequencing input: PBMCs or a T cell subset sorted from them (not recorded which). CDR3 sequence: CASRNPGAKNIQYF. CDR3 DNA: TGTGCCAGCAGAAACCCGGGTGCCAAAAACATTCAGTACTTC.